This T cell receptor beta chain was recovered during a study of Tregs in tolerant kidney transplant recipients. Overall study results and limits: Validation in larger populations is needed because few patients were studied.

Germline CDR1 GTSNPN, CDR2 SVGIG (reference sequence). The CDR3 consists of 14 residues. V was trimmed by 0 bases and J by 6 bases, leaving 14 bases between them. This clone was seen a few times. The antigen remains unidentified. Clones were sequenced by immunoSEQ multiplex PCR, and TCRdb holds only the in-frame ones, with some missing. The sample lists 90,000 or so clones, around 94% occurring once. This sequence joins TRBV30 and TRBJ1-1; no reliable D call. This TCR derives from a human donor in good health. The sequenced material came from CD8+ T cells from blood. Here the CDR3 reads CAWSVRLWQAEAFF. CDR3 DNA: TGTGCCTGGAGTGTACGTTTGTGGCAGGCTGAAGCTTTCTTT.